Listed here are 4 T cell receptor beta chains from one sample, sequenced in a study of T cells in localized non-small cell lung cancer (dated by TCRdb to 2018 to 2021). Library prep was done by the immunoSEQ multiplex PCR assay. TCRdb re-hosts the immuneACCESS table, in-frame sequences only. Its copies lack some clones; in the studies checked, an unresolved V gene accounts for under half of them, and the cause for the rest is not known. A total of around 50,000 clones appear in this sample, approximately 90% of them only once. The biggest ten clones account for more than 2% of the sample. Source: PBMCs, taken before any cancer treatment. Receptors were obtained from a man between 40 and 70 years old with stage II lung adenocarcinoma.

V and J are TRBV2 and TRBJ2-3; D unresolved. CDR1 is SNHLY and CDR2 is FYNNEI in the germline V gene. V lost 4 bases and J 6 bases, leaving 8 bases between the germline ends. CDR3 length equals 12 residues. This CDR3 reads CASSAAVDTQYF. The CDR3 DNA sequence: TGTGCCAGCAGTGCGGCAGTGGATACGCAGTATTTT.

The chain recombines TRBV4-1 with TRBJ1-3; D is uncertain. The germline CDR1 and CDR2 sequences are MGHRA and YSYEKL. Trimming pared 4 bases from V and 14 bases from J, leaving 30 bases between. The CDR3 consists of 17 residues. The CDR3 region has the DNA TGCGCCAGCAGCCCCCCTCCCGTGGCAGAGCTCCCCCCTTTTTTATATTTT. Its protein product is CASSPPPVAELPPFLYF.

The chain is built from TRBV10-2 and TRBJ1-5; the D is unclear. The ends were cut back, 4 bases at V and 4 bases at J, with 11 bases in the middle. Germline V gene lookup returns CDR1 WSHSY and CDR2 SAAADI. This CDR3 is 14 amino acids long. CDR3 bases: TGCGCCAGCAGTGGGACTCAAGATAATCAGCCCCAGCATTTT. It yields the protein CASSGTQDNQPQHF.

The chain carries TRBV7-3 and TRBJ2-3, with D possibly being TRBD2 (6 bases). CDR3 length equals 14 residues. Trimming removed 4 bases from V and 7 bases from J, with 15 bases in between. Germline V gene sequence: CDR1 SGHTA, CDR2 FQGTGA. The CDR3 bases are TGTGCCAGCAGCTCGATACCGGGGACTTATACGCAGTATTTT. Residues: CASSSIPGTYTQYF.